One and the same sample provided the 27 T cell receptor beta chains below, sequenced in a study of Ad26.COV2.S vaccination and SARS-CoV-2 variants. Libraries were prepared by immunoSEQ multiplex PCR; TCRdb keeps only in-frame clonotypes and omits some of them. Of hundreds of thousands of clones in the sample, about 91% are singletons; the top ten hold about 3.8%. The sequencing used peripheral blood, collected after recovery from COVID-19. The origin of the receptors is a human donor who had recovered from COVID-19.

The chain has TRBV29-1 and TRBJ1-2; possible D gene TRBD1, 5 bases. Trimming took off 4 bases at V and 4 bases at J, with 16 bases between the two ends. The CDR3 runs 14 residues. The germline CDR1 and CDR2 sequences are SQVTM and ANQGSEA. The CDR3 nucleotides read TGCAGCGTTGTAGACAGCGACCTTGGCTATGGCTACACCTTC. Encoded protein: CSVVDSDLGYGYTF.

With respect to this clone: One end of the junction varies from germline; a read error may be responsible. CDR3 sequence: CASSLGPGAGNSGYTF. For the CDR3, the DNA is TGTGCCAGCAGCTTGGGACCTGGAGCGGGGAACTCTGGCTACACCTTC. The chain is built from TRBV5-5 and TRBJ1-2; D gene ambiguous. The length of the CDR3 is 16 residues. Germline V gives CDR1 SGHKS, CDR2 YYEKEE (reference sequence).

The rearrangement uses TRBV9 and TRBJ2-7; 9 bases are shared with TRBD1. Germline V CDR1 and CDR2: SGDLS, YYNGEE. The CDR3 has 15 residues. The V gene end was trimmed by 0 bases and the J gene end by 2 bases; junction bases not matched to a gene: 3. The CDR3 DNA sequence: TGTGCCAGCAGCGTAGCCGGGACAGGGACCTACGAGCAGTACTTC. Encoded protein: CASSVAGTGTYEQYF.

This clone was recorded once. This chain uses TRBV10-3 with TRBJ1-1; 7 bases are a match to TRBD1. Trimming cost V 4 bases and J 2 bases; bases outside gene matches: 7. Germline CDR1 reads ENHRY; CDR2 reads SYGVKD. CDR3 length: 15 residues. CDR3 DNA: TGTGCCATCAGTGGAGGGGACAGCGTTAACACTGAAGCTTTCTTT. This sequence encodes CAISGGDSVNTEAFF.

The J gene is TRBJ2-5, the V gene TRBV7-2; D is unresolved. The V and J ends lost 5 bases and 5 bases respectively, with 12 bases between them. This CDR3 comprises 13 residues. In germline, CDR1 is SGHTA, CDR2 FQGNSA. CDR3 bases: TGTGCCAGCAGCGACCGCTGGCTGGAGACCCAGTACTTC. It codes for CASSDRWLETQYF.

This chain connects TRBV19 to TRBJ1-5; D uncertain. Germline V lookup: CDR1 LNHDA, CDR2 SQIVND (reference sequence). CDR3 length: 16 residues. Deletions cut 1 base from V and 4 bases from J, with 14 bases between. The CDR3 loop is CASSIARGKKNQPQHF. The CDR3 DNA is TGTGCCAGTAGTATAGCGCGGGGTAAGAAGAATCAGCCCCAGCATTTT.

In its sample, this clone was seen once. The chain has TRBV11-2 and TRBJ2-3, with D unclear. V lost 1 base and J 5 bases, leaving 7 bases between the germline ends. CDR1 and CDR2 (germline): SGHAT, FQNNGV. The length of the CDR3 is 13 residues. The CDR3 sequence is CASSLAVVDTQYF. Here the CDR3 DNA reads TGTGCCAGCAGCTTAGCGGTGGTAGATACGCAGTATTTT.

The rearrangement uses TRBV3-1 (or the pseudogene TRBV3-2) and TRBJ2-5, with D tentatively TRBD2 (5 bases). Trimming took off 0 bases at V and 9 bases at J, with 17 bases between the two ends. The germline CDR1 and CDR2 sequences are LGHDT and YNNKEL (reference sequence). The CDR3 is 15 amino acids. The CDR3 here is CASSQEARRVVAQYF. CDR3 DNA: TGTGCCAGCAGCCAAGAGGCTCGGCGGGTGGTGGCCCAGTACTTC.

This clone was found once. The V call is TRBV10-3, the J call TRBJ2-1; D might be TRBD2 (6 bases). Trimming pared 6 bases from V and 10 bases from J, leaving 16 bases between. Germline V gene sequence: CDR1 ENHRY, CDR2 SYGVKD. The CDR3 length is 13 residues. For the CDR3, the DNA is TGTGCCATCAGGGGACCGGCGGGGATAGAGCAGTTCTTC. Its translation is CAIRGPAGIEQFF.

The J gene is TRBJ1-4, the V gene TRBV4-3, with 8 positions matching TRBD1. The ends lost 2 bases at V and 7 bases at J; junction bases unmatched: 6. CDR1 is LGHNA and CDR2 is YSLEER in the germline V gene. This CDR3 spans 15 amino acids. Here the CDR3 DNA reads TGCGCCAGCAGCCAAAACAGGGGGACGGGTGAAAAACTGTTTTTT. Its protein product is CASSQNRGTGEKLFF.

This chain joins TRBV7-3 and TRBJ2-3, with 7 bases that match TRBD2. Germline trimming cut 5 bases from V and 1 base from J; bases unmatched to any gene: 9. CDR3 length equals 16 residues. Germline loops: CDR1 SGHTA, CDR2 FQGTGA. The CDR3, as DNA: TGTGCCAGCAGCGCCCCCCGGGCGGGGGGCACAGATACGCAGTATTTT. Protein product: CASSAPRAGGTDTQYF.

Notes on this clone: Sequence at one end of the junction differs from germline and may be a read error. The genes are TRBV2 and TRBJ1-4; D remains ambiguous. Germline V gene sequence: CDR1 SNHLY, CDR2 FYNNEI. The CDR3 consists of 12 residues. The CDR3 loop reads CASSDSYGNYPF. CDR3 DNA: TGTGCCAGCAGTGACTCTTACGGGAACTACCCTTTT. The full variable domain, its missing parts supplied by reference TRBV2 and TRBJ1-4, is EPEVTQTPSHQVTQMGQEVILRCVPISNHLYFYWYRQILGQKVEFLVSFYNNEISEKSEIFDDQFSVERPDGSNFTLKIRSTKLEDSAMYFCASSDSYGNYPFGSGTQLSVL.

The chain couples TRBV5-8 to TRBJ2-1; D may correspond to TRBD1 or TRBD2 (5 bases each). CDR1 SGHTS and CDR2 YDEGEE come from the germline V gene. V lost 4 bases and J lost 0, with 8 bases in between. This CDR3 region has 14 residues. The CDR3 DNA follows: TGTGCCAGCAGCCGGGACCACTCCTACAATGAGCAGTTCTTC. Encoded protein: CASSRDHSYNEQFF.

This clone turned up a few times. The chain links TRBV2 to TRBJ1-2; 9 positions agree with TRBD1. V was pared by 1 base and J by 3 bases, with 0 bases of the junction left unmatched. The CDR3 extends over 14 amino acids. Germline V lookup: CDR1 SNHLY, CDR2 FYNNEI. In nucleotides, the CDR3 is TGTGCCAGCAGTGAAGGGACAGGGGACTATGGCTACACCTTC. Amino acid sequence: CASSEGTGDYGYTF.

This clone has a single count. The chain links TRBV9 to TRBJ2-1; 10 bases line up with TRBD1. The V gene end was trimmed by 0 bases and the J gene end by 5 bases; junction bases not matched to a gene: 2. The CDR3 sequence is 15 residues long. Germline-derived CDR1 and CDR2 are SGDLS and YYNGEE. CDR3 in DNA: TGTGCCAGCAGCGTAGTAGGGACAGGGGACAATGAGCAGTTCTTC. Amino acid sequence: CASSVVGTGDNEQFF. The full variable domain, rest sourced from reference TRBV9 and TRBJ2-1, is DSGVTQTPKHLITATGQRVTLRCSPRSGDLSVYWYQQSLDQGLQFLIQYYNGEERAKGNILERFSAQQFPDLHSELNLSSLELGDSALYFCASSVVGTGDNEQFFGPGTRLTVL.

The gene calls are TRBV4-3 and TRBJ1-1; D gene uncertain. The germline gives CDR1 LGHNA, CDR2 YSLEER. The CDR3 length is 16 residues. Trimming shortened V by 0 bases and J by 0 bases, and 11 bases separated the two germline ends. CDR3 in DNA: TGCGCCAGCAGCCAAGAGCGTTATCCTTTGAACACTGAAGCTTTCTTT. Its protein product is CASSQERYPLNTEAFF.

This clone has only one observation. V usage is TRBV10-1 and J usage is TRBJ2-7; 8 nucleotides line up with TRBD1. V lost 2 bases, J lost 6 bases, and 9 bases stayed unmatched. This CDR3 comprises 15 residues. Germline V gene sequence: CDR1 WNHNN, CDR2 SYGVQD (reference sequence). The CDR3 DNA reads as TGCGCCAGCAGTGAGAAGGGCAGGGGGCCCCTCGAGCAGTACTTC. This codes for CASSEKGRGPLEQYF.

The chain employs TRBV9 and TRBJ1-2; tentatively, D is TRBD1 (5 bases). Per the germline V gene, CDR1 is SGDLS and CDR2 is YYNGEE. Deletions cut 4 bases from V and 0 bases from J, with 10 bases between. CDR3 length: 14 amino acids. The CDR3 is CASSSGTPNYGYTF. DNA for the CDR3: TGTGCCAGCAGCTCAGGGACTCCTAACTATGGCTACACCTTC.

The CDR3 region is CASSRQTSSYNSPLHF. The CDR3 DNA reads TGTGCCAGCAGTCGACAGACATCCTCCTATAATTCACCCCTCCACTTT. The V gene is TRBV6-6, the J gene TRBJ1-6; maybe TRBD1 (5 bases). The V gene's germline CDR1 is MNHNY and CDR2 SVGAGI (reference sequence). V was cut by 5 bases and J by 0 bases, with 11 bases left in between. This CDR3 contains 16 residues.

With respect to this clone: At one of its ends the junction is not consistent with the germline gene, which may arise from a read error. The chain joins TRBV2 to TRBJ1-6; 7 bases map to TRBD1. Germline values: CDR1 SNHLY, CDR2 FYNNEI. This CDR3 comprises 12 residues. DNA for the CDR3: TGTGCCAGCGGTGACAGGGTGGAATCCCTCCACTTT. It specifies CASGDRVESLHF.

The V gene is TRBV28, the J gene TRBJ1-3, with 7 bases that match TRBD1. Germline CDR1 reads MDHEN; CDR2 reads SYDVKM. V lost 5 bases, J lost 8 bases, and 6 bases stayed unmatched. The length of the CDR3 is 13 residues. The CDR3 bases are TGTGCCAGCAGTCCCCAAGGACAGGACACCATATATTTT. This codes for CASSPQGQDTIYF.

J is TRBJ1-2 and V is TRBV4-3, with 7 bases fitting TRBD1. Germline CDR1 LGHNA, CDR2 YSLEER. The CDR3 covers 17 residues. The junction had 14 bases not matched to a gene; V was cut back by 3 bases and J by 4 bases. CDR3 region: CASSQALGTDPGYGYTF. CDR3 coding DNA: TGCGCCAGCAGCCAGGCGTTAGGGACAGATCCTGGCTATGGCTACACCTTC.

This clone was seen once. V gene TRBV5-1 combines with J gene TRBJ2-3; 9 bases match TRBD1. Losses at the gene ends were 4 bases for V and 0 bases for J; bases not matched to a gene: 3. The CDR3 loop spans 15 amino acids. CDR1 and CDR2 from the germline V gene are SGHRS and YFSETQ. The DNA for the CDR3 is TGCGCCAGCAGCATAGGACAGGGGAGCACAGATACGCAGTATTTT. The encoded protein is CASSIGQGSTDTQYF.

The chain carries TRBV12-3 or TRBV12-4 and TRBJ2-7, with D possibly being TRBD2 (5 bases). V was trimmed by 6 bases and J by 4 bases, leaving 10 bases between them. The CDR3 is 12 amino acids. The CDR3 DNA reads TGTGCCAGCAGCCCCGGGATGTACGAGCAGTACTTC. This sequence encodes CASSPGMYEQYF.

In its sample, this clone was seen once. The rearrangement links TRBV3-1 (or the pseudogene TRBV3-2) to TRBJ1-2; D possibly corresponds to TRBD1 (6 bases). Trimming left V 7 bases short and J 2 bases short, with 14 bases between. Germline V gene sequence: CDR1 LGHDT, CDR2 YNNKEL (reference sequence). CDR3 length: 14 amino acids. The CDR3, as DNA: TGTGCCAGCACGGGGCAGGGGACAAACTATGGCTACACCTTC. Translation: CASTGQGTNYGYTF.

The DNA for the CDR3 is TGCGCCAGCAGCTTGTATGGGGTGGGGATCACTGAAGCTTTCTTT. Protein sequence: CASSLYGVGITEAFF. This sequence joins TRBV5-1 and TRBJ1-1; D uncertain. Trimming removed 1 base from V and 4 bases from J, with 14 bases in between. Germline V gene lookup returns CDR1 SGHRS and CDR2 YFSETQ. This CDR3 spans 15 amino acids.

V gene TRBV24-1 combines with J gene TRBJ2-7; tentatively, D is TRBD2 (7 bases). Germline-derived CDR1 and CDR2 are KGHDR and SFDVKD. The CDR3 is 13 residues long. The germline V and J ends were trimmed by 4 bases and 9 bases, with 15 bases remaining between them. CDR3: CATSEGGGTTQYF. CDR3 nucleotides: TGTGCCACCAGTGAAGGGGGTGGGACTACGCAGTACTTC.